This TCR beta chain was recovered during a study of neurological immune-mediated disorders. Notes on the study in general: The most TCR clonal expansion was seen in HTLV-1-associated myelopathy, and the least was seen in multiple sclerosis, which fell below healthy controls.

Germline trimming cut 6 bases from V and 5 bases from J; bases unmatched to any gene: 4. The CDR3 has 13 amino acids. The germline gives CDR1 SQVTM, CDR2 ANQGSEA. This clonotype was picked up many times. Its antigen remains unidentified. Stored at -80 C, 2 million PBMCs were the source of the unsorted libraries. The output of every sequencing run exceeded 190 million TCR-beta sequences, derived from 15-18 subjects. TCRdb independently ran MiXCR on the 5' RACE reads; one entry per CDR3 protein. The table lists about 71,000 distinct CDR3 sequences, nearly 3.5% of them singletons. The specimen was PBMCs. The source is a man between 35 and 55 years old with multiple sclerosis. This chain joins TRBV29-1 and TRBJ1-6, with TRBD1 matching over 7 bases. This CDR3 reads CSVGDSNNSPLHF. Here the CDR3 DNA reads TGCAGCGTGGGGGACAGTAATAATTCACCCCTCCACTTT.